The 28 T cell receptor beta chains below come from one sample, sequenced in a study of T cells after yellow fever vaccination (dated by TCRdb to the late 2010s). The meaning of the sample's treatment or condition label: live attenuated yellow fever vaccine strain. The library was obtained by 5' RACE. The reads were generated on an Illumina NovaSeq 6000. The raw public reads went through TCRdb reprocessing: fastp at Q25, MiXCR clone calling, in-frame beta chains kept. Rows matching on CDR3 protein sequence are summarized as one entry with the most common DNA and genes. For this sample there are some 320,000 distinct CDR3 sequences; under 9% appear just once. 3% to 4% of the sample is held by the ten biggest clonotypes. The sample in question was CD4+ T cells sorted from PBMCs, obtained 5 days after the yellow fever booster vaccination. Receptor source: a man between 18 and 35 years old who received the YFV17D yellow fever vaccine.

The chain couples TRBV5-1 to TRBJ2-3, with D perhaps matching TRBD1 (5 bases). Trimming shortened V by 1 base and J by 3 bases, and 9 bases separated the two germline ends. CDR1 is SGHRS, CDR2 YFSETQ, per germline. The CDR3 loop spans 14 amino acids. CDR3 sequence (DNA): TGCGCCAGCAGCTTGTTTAGGGGAACAGATACGCAGTATTTT. Its protein is CASSLFRGTDTQYF.

In its sample, this clonotype was seen many times. V is TRBV6-6 and J is TRBJ2-3; D might be TRBD2 (6 bases). Germline V lookup: CDR1 MNHNY, CDR2 SVGAGI (reference sequence). Trimming stripped 7 bases from V and 0 bases from J, with 8 bases between. This CDR3 spans 13 amino acids. CDR3: CASTAGSTDTQYF. CDR3 nucleotide sequence: TGTGCCAGCACCGCGGGGAGCACAGATACGCAGTATTTT.

This chain links TRBV3-1 with TRBJ1-2; D is unresolved. Trimming removed 4 bases at V and 8 bases at J, with 23 bases between. Per germline, CDR1 LGHDT and CDR2 YNNKEL (reference sequence). The CDR3 has 16 residues. The CDR3 bases are TGTGCCAGCAGCCCCCGAGGGTCTGTAGGATGGTTCGGCTACACCTTC. Protein product: CASSPRGSVGWFGYTF.

The chain has TRBV12-3 or TRBV12-4 and TRBJ1-1, with D unresolved. The CDR3 runs to 12 residues. V dropped 4 bases and J dropped 4 bases, with 7 bases sitting between them. In DNA form, the CDR3 reads TGTGCCAGCAGTTGGCAATTCACTGAAGCTTTCTTT. Protein sequence: CASSWQFTEAFF.

In its sample, this clonotype was seen a few times. The rearrangement joins TRBV29-1 to TRBJ2-1, with 8 bases fitting TRBD2. The CDR3 is 15 residues long. CDR1 is SQVTM, CDR2 ANQGSEA, per germline. With V trimmed by 1 base and J by 8 bases, 10 bases remained unmatched. In DNA form, the CDR3 reads TGCAGCGTTGAAGCGGGGGGGCCTCGGCGCCATGAGCAGTTCTTC. It specifies CSVEAGGPRRHEQFF.

This clonotype has ten or more counts. The chain uses TRBV9 and TRBJ2-1; D remains unclear. Germline V gives CDR1 SGDLS, CDR2 YYNGEE. This CDR3 contains 13 residues. V gave up 4 bases and J gave up 12 bases, with 17 bases separating them. CDR3 DNA sequence: TGTGCCAGCAGCATGAGACCCTGGTCAGGGCAGTTCTTC. Translating it yields CASSMRPWSGQFF.

The chain joins TRBV6-2 or TRBV6-3 to TRBJ1-6, with D possibly being TRBD1 (6 bases). The CDR3 loop spans 18 amino acids. V was trimmed by 5 bases and J by 4 bases, leaving 21 bases between them. Germline lookup yields CDR1 MNHEY and CDR2 SVGEGT. CDR3 bases: TGTGCCAGCAGTAACCCGCCGGGACACTTCGTGTATAATTCACCCCTCCACTTT. Protein: CASSNPPGHFVYNSPLHF.

V usage is TRBV20-1 and J usage is TRBJ1-1; D uncertain. The CDR3 contains 11 residues. Germline-derived CDR1 and CDR2 are DFQATT and SNEGSKA (reference sequence). With 6 bases removed from V and 3 bases from J, the gap between germline ends came to 8 bases. CDR3 sequence: CSALRYTEAFF. CDR3 DNA sequence: TGCAGTGCCCTGAGGTACACTGAAGCTTTCTTT.

This clonotype was seen more than once but under ten times. V is TRBV6-7 and J is TRBJ2-2; 8 bases map to TRBD1. TRBV6-7 has ORF status, its function being uncertain. CDR3 length equals 17 residues. V shed 2 bases and J 3 bases; nucleotides not matched to a gene: 8. CDR3 sequence: CASSYGPGGWDTGELFF. The DNA for the CDR3 is TGTGCCAGCAGTTACGGGCCAGGGGGCTGGGACACCGGGGAGCTGTTTTTT.

The chain links TRBV10-2 to TRBJ2-7; 8 positions match TRBD1. Trimming cost V 6 bases and J 0 bases; bases outside gene matches: 7. The CDR3 spans 15 residues. Germline values: CDR1 WSHSY, CDR2 SAAADI. CDR3 residues: CASRDTGGASYEQYF. The CDR3 DNA reads TGCGCCAGCAGGGATACAGGGGGAGCCTCCTACGAGCAGTACTTC.

The chain combines TRBV7-8 with TRBJ2-2; the D gene is possibly TRBD1 (6 bases). Germline loops: CDR1 SGHVS, CDR2 FQNEAQ. V was trimmed by 1 base and J by 4 bases, leaving 13 bases between them. The CDR3 extends over 16 amino acids. The CDR3 sequence: CASSLVQGSPTGELFF. DNA for the CDR3: TGTGCCAGCAGCTTAGTACAGGGAAGTCCCACCGGGGAGCTGTTTTTT.

This clonotype has ten or more counts. The V and J genes are TRBV4-3 and TRBJ1-2, with D unresolved. The CDR3 totals 12 residues. Germline assignment: CDR1 LGHNA and CDR2 YSLEER. V shed 0 bases and J shed 8 bases, with 7 bases lying between them. In DNA form, the CDR3 reads TGCGCCAGCAGCCAAGAGGGTAGAGGCTACACCTTC. Translated: CASSQEGRGYTF.

V usage is TRBV28 and J usage is TRBJ2-6; unclear D gene. Trimming took 3 bases from V and 1 from J, leaving 7 bases between them. This CDR3 spans 15 amino acids. Germline V gene lookup returns CDR1 MDHEN and CDR2 SYDVKM. CDR3 nucleotides: TGTGCCAGCAGTTTTATGAGTTCTGGGGCCAACGTCCTGACTTTC. Its protein is CASSFMSSGANVLTF.

This chain uses TRBV5-4 with TRBJ1-1, with D possibly TRBD1 on 5 matching bases. In germline, CDR1 is SGHNT, CDR2 YYREEE (reference sequence). V dropped 4 bases and J dropped 5 bases, with 12 bases sitting between them. This CDR3 is 13 amino acids long. The DNA for the CDR3 is TGTGCCAGCAGCCCGGAGCCAGGGACTGAAGCTTTCTTT. Its translation: CASSPEPGTEAFF.

A few counts support this clonotype. V and J are TRBV7-9 and TRBJ2-3, with 10 nucleotides matching TRBD2. CDR3 length: 14 residues. J lost 5 bases, V lost 5 bases, and 4 bases had no gene match. Germline CDR1 and CDR2: SEHNR and FQNEAQ (reference sequence). The CDR3 protein is CASSPRLAGDTQYF. The CDR3 DNA reads as TGTGCCAGCAGCCCCAGACTAGCGGGAGATACGCAGTATTTT.

In this sample, this clonotype turned up a few times. This sequence joins TRBV4-1 and TRBJ1-1; D remains ambiguous. Germline V gives CDR1 MGHRA, CDR2 YSYEKL. The germline V and J ends were trimmed by 0 bases and 4 bases, with 9 bases remaining between them. The length of the CDR3 is 14 residues. The CDR3 sequence: CASSQDHGGTEAFF. The CDR3, as DNA: TGCGCCAGCAGCCAAGATCATGGAGGCACTGAAGCTTTCTTT.

The rearrangement joins TRBV29-1 to TRBJ2-1, with D possibly matching TRBD1 (5 bases). V dropped 4 bases and J dropped 4 bases, with 26 bases sitting between them. Germline values: CDR1 SQVTM, CDR2 ANQGSEA. This CDR3 region has 18 residues. DNA for the CDR3: TGCAGCGTTGCCTCGGGTGGTGGCAGGGCATTAAAGTACAATGAGCAGTTCTTC. Protein sequence: CSVASGGGRALKYNEQFF.

This clonotype was picked up many times. The chain recombines TRBV3-1 with TRBJ2-3, with 11 bases that match TRBD2. Germline V CDR1 and CDR2: LGHDT, YNNKEL (reference sequence). Germline trimming cut 1 base from V and 2 bases from J; bases unmatched to any gene: 5. The CDR3 has 17 residues. The CDR3 loop is CASSQATSGDFTDTQYF. The CDR3 bases are TGTGCCAGCAGCCAAGCGACTAGCGGGGATTTCACAGATACGCAGTATTTT.

This clonotype came up a few times. The chain carries TRBV5-1 and TRBJ2-1; 10 bases are shared with TRBD2. V lost 4 bases to trimming and J lost 4 bases; unmatched junction nucleotides: 8. Germline assignment: CDR1 SGHRS and CDR2 YFSETQ. The CDR3 has 16 amino acids. CDR3 sequence: CASSPEAGGLYNEQFF. For the CDR3, the DNA is TGCGCCAGCAGCCCGGAAGCGGGGGGGCTGTACAATGAGCAGTTCTTC.

This clonotype turned up a few times. This rearrangement joins TRBV9 to TRBJ2-3, with D unclear. Per the germline V gene, CDR1 is SGDLS and CDR2 is YYNGEE. The length of the CDR3 is 14 residues. With 1 base removed from V and 0 bases from J, the gap between germline ends came to 6 bases. The CDR3 bases are TGTGCCAGCAGCGTATCATCCAGCACAGATACGCAGTATTTT. Protein sequence: CASSVSSSTDTQYF.

This clonotype was seen more than once but under ten times. The chain has TRBV5-1 and TRBJ1-5; 10 bases are shared with TRBD1. Germline V CDR1 and CDR2: SGHRS, YFSETQ. V lost 3 bases to trimming and J lost 4 bases; unmatched junction nucleotides: 10. The CDR3 sequence is 17 residues long. The CDR3 bases are TGCGCCAGCAGCTCTGGCCCCGGGACAGGGGATAATCAGCCCCAGCATTTT. Translation gives CASSSGPGTGDNQPQHF.

This clonotype was recorded at least ten times. V is TRBV18 and J is TRBJ2-3; D uncertain. The germline gives CDR1 KGHSH, CDR2 LQKENI. The germline V and J ends were trimmed by 2 bases and 3 bases, with 0 bases remaining between them. The CDR3 is 11 residues long. The CDR3 reads CASSPTDTQYF. The DNA for the CDR3 is TGTGCCAGCTCACCAACAGATACGCAGTATTTT.

This clonotype was found a few times. The V and J genes are TRBV25-1 and TRBJ1-6; D call uncertain. V was shortened by 6 bases and J by 0 bases, with 6 bases between the two germline ends. CDR1 and CDR2 from the germline V gene are MGHDK and SYGVNS. The CDR3 contains 14 residues. The CDR3: CASRDSSYNSPLHF. CDR3 in DNA: TGTGCCAGCAGAGATAGCTCCTATAATTCACCCCTCCACTTT. Drawing the rest from reference TRBV25-1 and TRBJ1-6, the complete variable domain is EADIYQTPRYLVIGTGKKITLECSQTMGHDKMYWYQQDPGMELHLIHYSYGVNSTEKGDLSSESTVSRIRTEHFPLTLESARPSHTSQYLCASRDSSYNSPLHFGNGTRLTVT.

This clonotype was found many times. This chain joins TRBV5-1 and TRBJ2-7; D possibly corresponds to TRBD1 (6 bases). The CDR3 length is 15 residues. V dropped 4 bases and J dropped 5 bases, with 19 bases sitting between them. Per the germline V gene, CDR1 is SGHRS and CDR2 is YFSETQ. This CDR3 reads CASSRRVGASHEQYF. DNA for the CDR3: TGCGCCAGCAGCCGCAGGGTGGGGGCGAGCCACGAGCAGTACTTC.

The V gene is TRBV7-3, the J gene TRBJ1-4, with 7 bases lining up with TRBD1. The CDR3 runs to 16 residues. V lost 5 bases and J lost 4; bases outside the gene matches: 10. Germline assignment: CDR1 SGHTA and CDR2 FQGTGA. The CDR3 here is CASSLGGQRLNEKLFF. The CDR3 DNA sequence: TGTGCCAGCAGCCTAGGGGGACAGAGACTTAATGAAAAACTGTTTTTT. Full variable domain (outside the CDR3, taken from reference TRBV7-3 and TRBJ1-4): GAGVSQTPSNKVTEKGKYVELRCDPISGHTALYWYRQSLGQGPEFLIYFQGTGAADDSGLPNDRFFAVRPEGSVSTLKIQRTERGDSAVYLCASSLGGQRLNEKLFFGSGTQLSVL.

The V gene is TRBV5-4, the J gene TRBJ2-3, with 8 bases aligning to TRBD1. The CDR3 consists of 14 residues. Germline CDR1 is SGHNT and CDR2 is YYREEE (reference sequence). The junction had 5 bases not matched to a gene; V was cut back by 3 bases and J by 5 bases. As DNA, the CDR3 is TGTGCCAGCAGCTCGGACAGGGAAGGAGATACGCAGTATTTT. As protein: CASSSDREGDTQYF.

This clonotype turned up a few times. V is TRBV19 and J is TRBJ1-5; 7 nucleotides align to TRBD1. The germline V gene has CDR1 LNHDA and CDR2 SQIVND (reference sequence). The ends lost 7 bases at V and 4 bases at J; junction bases unmatched: 4. This CDR3 spans 13 amino acids. The CDR3 bases are TGTGCCAGTACCAGGGGGGCAAATCAGCCCCAGCATTTT. It yields the protein CASTRGANQPQHF.

This clonotype has a count of ten or more. The chain has TRBV7-7 and TRBJ1-4; D gene ambiguous. CDR1 and CDR2 (germline): SSHAT, FNYEAQ (reference sequence). The V and J ends lost 2 bases and 8 bases respectively, with 9 bases between them. The CDR3 runs 13 residues. This chain's CDR3 is CASSLRAWEKLFF. CDR3 sequence (DNA): TGTGCCAGCAGCTTAAGGGCGTGGGAAAAACTGTTTTTT.